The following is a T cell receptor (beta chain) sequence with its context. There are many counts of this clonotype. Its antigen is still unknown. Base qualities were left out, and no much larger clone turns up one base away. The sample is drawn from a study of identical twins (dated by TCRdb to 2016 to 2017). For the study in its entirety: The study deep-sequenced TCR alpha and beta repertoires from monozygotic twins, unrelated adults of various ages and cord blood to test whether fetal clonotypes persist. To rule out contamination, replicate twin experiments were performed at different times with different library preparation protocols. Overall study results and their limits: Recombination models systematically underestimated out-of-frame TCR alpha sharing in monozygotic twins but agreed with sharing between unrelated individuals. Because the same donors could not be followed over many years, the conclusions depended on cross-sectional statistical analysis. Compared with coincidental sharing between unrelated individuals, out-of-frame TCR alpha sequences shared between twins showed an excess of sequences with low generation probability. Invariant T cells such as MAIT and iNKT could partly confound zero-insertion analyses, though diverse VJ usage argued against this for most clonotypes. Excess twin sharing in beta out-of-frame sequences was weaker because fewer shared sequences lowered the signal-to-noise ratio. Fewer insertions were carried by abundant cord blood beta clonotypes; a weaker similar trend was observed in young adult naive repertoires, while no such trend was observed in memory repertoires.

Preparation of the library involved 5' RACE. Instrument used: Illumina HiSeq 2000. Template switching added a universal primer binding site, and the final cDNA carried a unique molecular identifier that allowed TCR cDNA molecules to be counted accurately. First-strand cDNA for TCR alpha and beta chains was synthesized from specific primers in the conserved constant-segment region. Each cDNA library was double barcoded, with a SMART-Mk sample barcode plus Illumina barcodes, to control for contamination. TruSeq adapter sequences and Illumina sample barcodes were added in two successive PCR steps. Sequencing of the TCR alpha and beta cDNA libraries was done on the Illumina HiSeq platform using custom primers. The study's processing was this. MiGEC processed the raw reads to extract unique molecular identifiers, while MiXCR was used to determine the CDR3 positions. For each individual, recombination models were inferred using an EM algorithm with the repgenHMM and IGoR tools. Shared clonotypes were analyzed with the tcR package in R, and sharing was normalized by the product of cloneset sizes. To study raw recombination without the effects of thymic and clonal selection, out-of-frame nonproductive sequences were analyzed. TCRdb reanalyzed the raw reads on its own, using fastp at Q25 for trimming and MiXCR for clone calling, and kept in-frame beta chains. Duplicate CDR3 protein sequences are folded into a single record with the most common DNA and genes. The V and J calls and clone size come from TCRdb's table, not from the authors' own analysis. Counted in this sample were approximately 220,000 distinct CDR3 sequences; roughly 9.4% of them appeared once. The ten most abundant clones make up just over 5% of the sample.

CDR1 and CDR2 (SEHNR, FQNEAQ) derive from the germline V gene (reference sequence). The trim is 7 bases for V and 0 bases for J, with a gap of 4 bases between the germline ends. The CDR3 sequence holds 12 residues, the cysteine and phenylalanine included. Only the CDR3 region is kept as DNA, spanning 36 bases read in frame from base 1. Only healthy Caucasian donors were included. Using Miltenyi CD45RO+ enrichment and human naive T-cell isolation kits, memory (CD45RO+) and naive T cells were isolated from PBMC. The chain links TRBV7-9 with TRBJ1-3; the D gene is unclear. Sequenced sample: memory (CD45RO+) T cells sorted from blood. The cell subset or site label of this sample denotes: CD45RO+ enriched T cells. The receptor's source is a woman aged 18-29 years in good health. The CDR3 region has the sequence CASTLSGNTIYF. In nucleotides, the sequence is TGTGCCAGCACTCTCTCTGGAAACACCATATATTTT.